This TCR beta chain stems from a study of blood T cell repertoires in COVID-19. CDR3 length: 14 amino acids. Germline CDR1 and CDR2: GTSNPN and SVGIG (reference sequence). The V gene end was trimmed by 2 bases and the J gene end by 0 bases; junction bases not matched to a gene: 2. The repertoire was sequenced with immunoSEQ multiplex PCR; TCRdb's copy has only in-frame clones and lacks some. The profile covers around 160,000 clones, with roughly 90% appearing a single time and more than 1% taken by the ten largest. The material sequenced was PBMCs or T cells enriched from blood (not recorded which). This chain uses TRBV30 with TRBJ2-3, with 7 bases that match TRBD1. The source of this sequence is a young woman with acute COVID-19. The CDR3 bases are TGTGCCTGGAGTACGACAGGGAGCACAGATACGCAGTATTTT. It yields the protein CAWSTTGSTDTQYF.